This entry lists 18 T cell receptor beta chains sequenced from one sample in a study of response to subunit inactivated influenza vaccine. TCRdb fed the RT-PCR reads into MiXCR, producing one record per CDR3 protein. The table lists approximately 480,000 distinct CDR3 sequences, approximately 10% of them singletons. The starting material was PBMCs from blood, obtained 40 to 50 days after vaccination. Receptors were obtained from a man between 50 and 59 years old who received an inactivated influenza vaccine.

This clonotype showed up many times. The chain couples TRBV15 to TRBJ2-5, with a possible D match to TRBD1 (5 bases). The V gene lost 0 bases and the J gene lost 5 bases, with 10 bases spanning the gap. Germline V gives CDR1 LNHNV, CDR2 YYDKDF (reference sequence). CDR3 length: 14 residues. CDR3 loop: CATSREKGYETQYF. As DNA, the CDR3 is TGTGCCACCAGCAGAGAAAAGGGGTACGAGACCCAGTACTTC.

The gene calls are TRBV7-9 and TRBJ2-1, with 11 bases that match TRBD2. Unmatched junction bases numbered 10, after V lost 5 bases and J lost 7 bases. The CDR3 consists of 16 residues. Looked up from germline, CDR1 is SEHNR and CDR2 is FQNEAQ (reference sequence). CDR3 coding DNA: TGTGCCAGCAGCCTAATTAGCGGGAGGGCGCGGAATGAGCAGTTCTTC. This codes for CASSLISGRARNEQFF.

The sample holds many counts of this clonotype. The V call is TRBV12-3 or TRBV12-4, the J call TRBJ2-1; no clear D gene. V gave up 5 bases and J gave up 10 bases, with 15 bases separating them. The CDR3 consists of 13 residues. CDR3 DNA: TGTGCCAGCAGTGTGGATGCTAGACACGAGCAGTTCTTC. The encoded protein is CASSVDARHEQFF.

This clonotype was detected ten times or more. In DNA, the CDR3 is TGTGCCAGCACCGCGACAGCAACTAATGAAAAACTGTTTTTT. The encoded protein is CASTATATNEKLFF. This sequence joins TRBV6-2 or TRBV6-3 and TRBJ1-4, with D possibly matching TRBD1 (5 bases). The CDR3 has 14 amino acids. The germline V and J ends were trimmed by 7 bases and 0 bases, with 9 bases remaining between them. Germline V gene lookup returns CDR1 MNHEY and CDR2 SVGEGT.

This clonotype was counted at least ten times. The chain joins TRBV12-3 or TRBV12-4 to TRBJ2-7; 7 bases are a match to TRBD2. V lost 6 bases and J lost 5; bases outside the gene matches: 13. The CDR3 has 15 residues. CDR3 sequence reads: CASSRGGVFHHEQYF. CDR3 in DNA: TGTGCCAGCAGCCGGGGAGGGGTCTTTCACCACGAGCAGTACTTC.

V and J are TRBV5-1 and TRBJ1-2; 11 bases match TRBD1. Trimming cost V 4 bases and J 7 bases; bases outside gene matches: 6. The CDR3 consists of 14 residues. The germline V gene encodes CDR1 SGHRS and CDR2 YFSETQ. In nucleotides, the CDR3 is TGCGCCAGCAGCCTCGGGACAGGGGGATCTGGCTACACCTTC. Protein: CASSLGTGGSGYTF.

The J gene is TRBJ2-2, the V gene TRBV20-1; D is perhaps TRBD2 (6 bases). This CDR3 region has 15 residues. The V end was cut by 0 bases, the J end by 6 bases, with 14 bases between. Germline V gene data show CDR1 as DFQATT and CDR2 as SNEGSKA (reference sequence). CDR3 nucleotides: TGCAGTGCTAGAGAACGGGGGTTTGAGGCCGGGGAGCTGTTTTTT. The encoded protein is CSARERGFEAGELFF.

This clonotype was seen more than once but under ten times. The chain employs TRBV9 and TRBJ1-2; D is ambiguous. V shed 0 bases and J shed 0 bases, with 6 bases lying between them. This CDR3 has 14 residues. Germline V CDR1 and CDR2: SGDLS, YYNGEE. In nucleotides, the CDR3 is TGTGCCAGCAGCGTAGGGTGGGCTAACTATGGCTACACCTTC. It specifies CASSVGWANYGYTF.

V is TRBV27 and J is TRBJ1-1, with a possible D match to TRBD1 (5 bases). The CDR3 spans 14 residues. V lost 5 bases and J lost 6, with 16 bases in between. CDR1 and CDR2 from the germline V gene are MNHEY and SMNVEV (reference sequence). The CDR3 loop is CASSLALGTSEAFF. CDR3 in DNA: TGTGCCAGCAGTCTCGCTCTAGGGACGTCTGAAGCTTTCTTT.

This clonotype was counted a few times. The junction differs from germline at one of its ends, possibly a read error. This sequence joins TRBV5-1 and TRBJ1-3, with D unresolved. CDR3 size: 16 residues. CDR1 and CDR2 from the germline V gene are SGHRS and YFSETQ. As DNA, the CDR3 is TGCGCCAGCAGCTTGGCCGAGCTTCCCTCTGAAAACACCATATATTTT. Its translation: CASSLAELPSENTIYF.

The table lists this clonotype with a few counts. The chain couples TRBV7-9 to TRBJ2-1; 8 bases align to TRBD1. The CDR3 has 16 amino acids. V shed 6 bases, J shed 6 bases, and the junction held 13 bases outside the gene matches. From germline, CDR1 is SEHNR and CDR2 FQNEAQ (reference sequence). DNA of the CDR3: TGTGCCAGCAGTCAAAGCCCAGGGGGCCCCCTCAATGAGCAGTTCTTC. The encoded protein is CASSQSPGGPLNEQFF.

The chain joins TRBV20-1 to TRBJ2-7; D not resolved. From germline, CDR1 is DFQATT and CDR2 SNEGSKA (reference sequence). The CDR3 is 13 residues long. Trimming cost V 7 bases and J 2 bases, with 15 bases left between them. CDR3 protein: CSGGDDKTYEQYF. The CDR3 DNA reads TGCAGTGGTGGGGATGACAAGACCTACGAGCAGTACTTC.

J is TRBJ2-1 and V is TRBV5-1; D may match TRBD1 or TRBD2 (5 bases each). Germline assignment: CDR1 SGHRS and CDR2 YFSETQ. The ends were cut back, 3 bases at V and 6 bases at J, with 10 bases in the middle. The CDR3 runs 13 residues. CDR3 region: CASSSGRINEQFF. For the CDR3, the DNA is TGCGCCAGCAGCTCGGGACGCATCAATGAGCAGTTCTTC.

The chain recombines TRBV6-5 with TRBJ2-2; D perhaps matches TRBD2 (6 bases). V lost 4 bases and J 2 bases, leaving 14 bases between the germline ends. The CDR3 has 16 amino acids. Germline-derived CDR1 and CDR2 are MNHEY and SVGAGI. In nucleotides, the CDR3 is TGTGCCAGCAGTTTGGGCCTAACTAGCAACACCGGGGAGCTGTTTTTT. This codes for CASSLGLTSNTGELFF.

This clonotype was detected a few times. The CDR3 loop reads CASRQVGQPQHF. The CDR3 DNA sequence: TGTGCCAGCAGGCAGGTGGGTCAGCCCCAGCATTTT. The rearrangement links TRBV6-2 or TRBV6-3 to TRBJ1-5, with no clear D. Germline V lookup: CDR1 MNHEY, CDR2 SVGEGT. The ends were cut back, 6 bases at V and 6 bases at J, with 9 bases in the middle. This CDR3 contains 12 residues.

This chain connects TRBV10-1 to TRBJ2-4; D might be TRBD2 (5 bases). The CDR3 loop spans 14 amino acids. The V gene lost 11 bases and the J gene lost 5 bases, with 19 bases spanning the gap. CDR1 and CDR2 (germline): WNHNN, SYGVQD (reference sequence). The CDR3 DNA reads TGCGCCGTCCAGCGGACTGAGGCGGAAAACATTCAGTACTTC. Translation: CAVQRTEAENIQYF.

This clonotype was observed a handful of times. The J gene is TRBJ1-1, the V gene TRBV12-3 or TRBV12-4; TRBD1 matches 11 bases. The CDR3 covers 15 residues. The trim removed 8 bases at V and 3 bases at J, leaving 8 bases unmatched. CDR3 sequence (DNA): TGTGCCAGCGGGGCCAAGGACAGGGGGCACACTGAAGCTTTCTTT. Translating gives CASGAKDRGHTEAFF.

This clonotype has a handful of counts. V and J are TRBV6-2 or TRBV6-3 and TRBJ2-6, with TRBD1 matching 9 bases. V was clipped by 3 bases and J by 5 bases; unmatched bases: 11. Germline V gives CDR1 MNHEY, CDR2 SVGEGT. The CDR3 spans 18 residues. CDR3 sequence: CASSYSIQGASWANVLTF. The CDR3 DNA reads TGTGCCAGCAGTTATTCCATACAGGGGGCGTCCTGGGCCAACGTCCTGACTTTC.